Reported below is one T cell receptor (beta chain). Its antigen is currently unknown. Clones were sequenced by immunoSEQ multiplex PCR, and TCRdb holds only the in-frame ones, with some missing. The sample includes approximately 90,000 clones, about 90% seen only once; the top ten take about 7.5%. This entry comes from a study of T cell responses to AZD1222 COVID-19 vaccine. Study-wide points: Close to half of all spike-specific TCRs reportedly target regions of the variants that are unmutated.

The CDR3 runs to 13 residues. V lost 7 bases, J lost 6 bases, and 15 bases lay in between. The rearrangement uses TRBV12-3 or TRBV12-4 and TRBJ1-1, with D tentatively TRBD1 (6 bases). This clonotype was obtained from an adult in good health. The source material was peripheral blood, sampled on day 0 of AZD1222 vaccination. The CDR3: CASTPTGYPEAFF. CDR3 nucleotides: TGTGCCAGCACCCCGACAGGATACCCTGAAGCTTTCTTT.